The 32 T cell receptor beta chains below come from one sample, sequenced in a study of blood T cells in healthy people across ages. The use of a sample-barcoded 5' primer and a J-beta primer mix characterized a second PCR of roughly 6 to 12 cycles. TCRdb re-analysed the 5' RACE reads in MiXCR, keeping a single row per CDR3 protein. In the table there are fewer than 2,000,000 distinct CDR3 sequences, about 39% of which are singletons. The sample taken for sequencing was blood. Receptor source: a human donor in good health.

The chain is built from TRBV6-5 and TRBJ1-5; D is ambiguous. The CDR3 length is 14 residues. The germline gives CDR1 MNHEY, CDR2 SVGAGI. V was shortened by 5 bases and J by 7 bases, with 15 bases between the two germline ends. For the CDR3, the DNA is TGTGCCAGCAGTCCGAACGACGGGCGGCAGCCCCAGCATTTT. Translated, it gives CASSPNDGRQPQHF.

The table lists this clonotype with a few counts. The V gene is TRBV3-1, the J gene TRBJ2-4; no firm D call. Gene TRBJ2-5 matches the end of the DNA better, so the J call may be wrong. The CDR3 is made up of 14 amino acids. Germline loops: CDR1 LGHDT, CDR2 YNNKEL (reference sequence). The CDR3 protein is CASSQVVARETQYF. CDR3 nucleotide sequence: TGTGCCAGCAGCCAAGTGGTCGCTCGGGAGACCCAGTACTTC.

This clonotype came up a few times. The V gene is TRBV28, the J gene TRBJ2-7; D uncertain. Germline values: CDR1 MDHEN, CDR2 SYDVKM. V was cut by 3 bases and J by 2 bases, with 20 bases left in between. The CDR3 spans 17 residues. CDR3 coding DNA: TGTGCCAGCAGTTTTACCACCGCAATAGGGTATACCTACGAGCAGTACTTC. As protein: CASSFTTAIGYTYEQYF.

This clonotype was detected only a few times. This chain uses TRBV5-6 with TRBJ2-1; a possible D gene is TRBD1 (6 bases). Germline CDR1 is SGHDT and CDR2 is YYEEEE. The CDR3 length is 15 residues. Trimming took 0 bases from V and 3 from J, leaving 10 bases between them. This CDR3 reads CASSLVPDSYNEQFF. CDR3 sequence (DNA): TGTGCCAGCAGCTTGGTACCGGACAGCTACAATGAGCAGTTCTTC.

The rearrangement uses TRBV7-9 and TRBJ2-3; no clear D. Trimming stripped 3 bases from V and 5 bases from J, with 12 bases between. CDR3 size: 14 residues. Germline CDR1 SEHNR, CDR2 FQNEAQ (reference sequence). The CDR3 is CASSFDLREDTQYF. CDR3 sequence (DNA): TGTGCCAGCAGCTTCGATCTCAGAGAAGATACGCAGTATTTT. Looking up the rest from reference TRBV7-9 and TRBJ2-3 gives the full variable domain: DTGVSQNPRHKITKRGQNVTFRCDPISEHNRLYWYRQTLGQGPEFLTYFQNEAQLEKSRLLSDRFSAERPKGSFSTLEIQRTEQGDSAMYLCASSFDLREDTQYFGPGTRLTVL.

V usage is TRBV20-1 and J usage is TRBJ2-7; 11 positions agree with TRBD1. CDR1 is DFQATT and CDR2 is SNEGSKA in the germline V gene (reference sequence). This CDR3 contains 14 residues. The ends lost 1 base at V and 5 bases at J; junction bases unmatched: 4. The CDR3 region has the DNA TGCAGTGCTAGAGGAGGACAGGGGGCCAACGAGCAGTACTTC. This codes for CSARGGQGANEQYF.

This clonotype was detected a few times. The V call is TRBV20-1, the J call TRBJ1-1; 7 bases are a match to TRBD1. V lost 3 bases, J lost 4 bases, and 5 bases stayed unmatched. This CDR3 region has 13 residues. CDR1 and CDR2 from the germline V gene are DFQATT and SNEGSKA (reference sequence). The CDR3 reads CSASGQGGTEAFF. CDR3 DNA sequence: TGCAGTGCTAGTGGGCAGGGGGGCACTGAAGCTTTCTTT.

The chain recombines TRBV6-5 with TRBJ1-5; 7 bases line up with TRBD1. The CDR3 totals 18 residues. The trim removed 0 bases at V and 0 bases at J, leaving 8 bases unmatched. The germline gives CDR1 MNHEY, CDR2 SVGAGI. The CDR3, as DNA: TGTGCCAGCAGTTACTCTCCCAGGGGGGGTTATAGCAATCAGCCCCAGCATTTT. Translated: CASSYSPRGGYSNQPQHF.

This clonotype was seen a handful of times. The chain joins TRBV27 to TRBJ2-7; 10 bases map to TRBD2. From germline, CDR1 is MNHEY and CDR2 SMNVEV (reference sequence). The CDR3 is 16 residues long. Germline trimming cut 3 bases from V and 5 bases from J; bases unmatched to any gene: 10. CDR3 sequence reads: CASSFRVGGLANEQYF. The DNA for the CDR3 is TGTGCCAGCAGTTTTCGAGTTGGGGGACTAGCGAACGAGCAGTACTTC.

The J gene is TRBJ2-4, the V gene TRBV9; weak D call: TRBD1 (5 bases). The J call is uncertain, as TRBJ2-7 better fits the DNA end. Per the germline V gene, CDR1 is SGDLS and CDR2 is YYNGEE. This CDR3 contains 14 residues. This chain's CDR3 is CASSVEDTPYEQYF. As DNA, the CDR3 is TGTGCCAGCAGCGTAGAGGACACTCCCTACGAGCAGTACTTC.

The gene calls are TRBV30 and TRBJ2-7; tentatively, D is TRBD2 (6 bases). Germline CDR1 GTSNPN, CDR2 SVGIG (reference sequence). Trimming took 4 bases from V and 8 from J, leaving 12 bases between them. This CDR3 is 11 amino acids long. CDR3 sequence reads: CAWTGTYKQYF. The CDR3 nucleotides are TGTGCCTGGACGGGGACTTACAAGCAGTACTTC.

This clonotype was picked up one time. The chain employs TRBV4-3 and TRBJ1-2; 7 nucleotides line up with TRBD1. J was trimmed by 4 bases and V by 0 bases; bases with no gene match: 11. This CDR3 has 17 residues. The V gene's germline CDR1 is LGHNA and CDR2 YSLEER. In nucleotides, the CDR3 is TGCGCCAGCAGCCAAGATCCCACCCGACAGGGTGGCTATGGCTACACCTTC. Protein: CASSQDPTRQGGYGYTF.

As concerns this clonotype: The germline gene is not matched at one end of the junction; a read error may be the cause. The rearrangement uses TRBV9 and TRBJ2-1, with TRBD2 matching 13 bases. Germline-derived CDR1 and CDR2 are SGDLS and YYNGEE. The CDR3 is 18 amino acids. As DNA, the CDR3 is TGTGCCAGCAGCGTGGGGACTAGCGGGGCAAGCGGGTACAATGAACAGTTCTTC. This encodes CASSVGTSGASGYNEQFF.

The V and J genes are TRBV12-3 or TRBV12-4 and TRBJ1-2; TRBD1 matches 7 bases. This CDR3 spans 13 amino acids. The J segment lost 8 bases and the V segment lost 6 bases, leaving 9 bases of the junction unmatched. The CDR3 spells CASRGTNRGGYTF. In nucleotides, the CDR3 is TGTGCCAGCAGAGGAACTAACAGGGGAGGCTACACCTTC.

This clonotype has just a few counts. One end of the junction is discordant with germline, which a read error may explain. The chain is built from TRBV5-1 and TRBJ1-2; D not resolved. CDR1 is SGHRS, CDR2 YFSETQ, per germline. The CDR3 is 14 residues long. CDR3 sequence reads: CASSLDWSNYGYTF. The DNA of the CDR3 is TGCGCCAGCAGTTTGGATTGGTCTAACTATGGCTACACCTTC.

The gene calls are TRBV5-1 and TRBJ2-7; D is tentatively TRBD1 or TRBD2 (5 bases each). This CDR3 has 15 residues. Trimming cost V 5 bases and J 3 bases, with 18 bases left between them. Looked up from germline, CDR1 is SGHRS and CDR2 is YFSETQ. The CDR3 DNA reads TGCGCCAGCAGTGACGGACCGGGACCTAACTACGAGCAGTACTTC. Translation: CASSDGPGPNYEQYF.

This clonotype was counted a few times. The V gene is TRBV20-1, the J gene TRBJ2-1, with 9 bases matching TRBD2. This CDR3 comprises 14 residues. The V and J ends lost 5 bases and 2 bases, in that order; junction bases with no gene match: 4. Germline V CDR1 and CDR2: DFQATT, SNEGSKA (reference sequence). CDR3 sequence: CSADQRGAYNEQFF. The CDR3 bases are TGCAGTGCTGATCAGCGGGGGGCCTACAATGAGCAGTTCTTC.

The gene calls are TRBV6-6 and TRBJ2-7; tentatively, D is TRBD1 (5 bases). Trimming stripped 7 bases from V and 6 bases from J, with 19 bases between. Germline values: CDR1 MNHNY, CDR2 SVGAGI (reference sequence). This CDR3 is built from 14 residues. The DNA for the CDR3 is TGTGCCAGCACCCACGGCATAGGGGCTCGCGAGCAGTACTTC. Protein sequence: CASTHGIGAREQYF.

The V gene is TRBV4-1, the J gene TRBJ1-2; TRBD1 matches 8 bases. V lost 6 bases and J lost 4; bases outside the gene matches: 7. Per the germline V gene, CDR1 is MGHRA and CDR2 is YSYEKL. The CDR3 loop spans 14 amino acids. CDR3 coding DNA: TGCGCCAGCAGGCCTCGGACAGGGCCCTATGGCTACACCTTC. Translated, it gives CASRPRTGPYGYTF.

In this sample, this clonotype turned up once. The chain recombines TRBV5-1 with TRBJ2-2; perhaps TRBD2 as D (5 bases). This CDR3 comprises 15 residues. Germline CDR1 reads SGHRS; CDR2 reads YFSETQ. V was trimmed by 1 base and J by 4 bases, leaving 11 bases between them. The CDR3 spells CASSLRGLATGELFF. The DNA for the CDR3 is TGCGCCAGCAGCTTGAGAGGGTTGGCCACCGGGGAGCTGTTTTTT.

V usage is TRBV10-3 and J usage is TRBJ2-7, with a possible D match to TRBD2 (6 bases). This CDR3 region has 15 residues. The V end was cut by 8 bases, the J end by 5 bases, with 22 bases between. CDR1 is ENHRY and CDR2 is SYGVKD in the germline V gene. The CDR3, as DNA: TGTGCCATCCGGGGCGGGCAGGGACTTCGAGACGAGCAGTACTTC. As protein: CAIRGGQGLRDEQYF.

The chain combines TRBV12-3 or TRBV12-4 with TRBJ1-1; a weak D match, TRBD1 (6 bases). The CDR3 spans 15 residues. V was shortened by 7 bases and J by 1 base, with 16 bases between the two germline ends. This CDR3 reads CASISRGAPNTEAFF. In DNA, the CDR3 is TGTGCCAGCATCTCGAGGGGGGCACCGAACACTGAAGCTTTCTTT.

This clonotype was seen only a few times. The V gene is TRBV7-8, the J gene TRBJ1-2, with TRBD1 as a possible D gene (5 bases). The CDR3 length is 14 residues. Germline V gene data show CDR1 as SGHVS and CDR2 as FQNEAQ. Trimming took 0 bases from V and 8 from J, leaving 13 bases between them. DNA of the CDR3: TGTGCCAGCAGCTTAGCGCTCGGGGGGAACGGCTACACCTTC. It yields the protein CASSLALGGNGYTF.

The V gene is TRBV12-3 or TRBV12-4, the J gene TRBJ1-2; the D is unclear. The V end lost 3 bases, the J end lost 8 bases, and 13 bases lay between the germline ends. CDR3 length: 13 residues. CDR3: CASSLEAGSGYTF. The CDR3 DNA follows: TGTGCCAGCAGTTTGGAGGCTGGCAGCGGCTACACCTTC.

This clonotype was recorded a few times. The chain has TRBV7-2 and TRBJ2-3; TRBD2 matches at 9 bases. The trim removed 0 bases at V and 6 bases at J, leaving 10 bases unmatched. This CDR3 is 17 amino acids long. Germline V gene lookup returns CDR1 SGHTA and CDR2 FQGNSA. The CDR3 here is CASSLAGTSRGVDTQYF. As DNA, the CDR3 is TGTGCCAGCAGCTTAGCAGGGACTAGCAGGGGGGTTGATACGCAGTATTTT.

The sample holds many counts of this clonotype. V and J are TRBV9 and TRBJ1-1; the D gene is possibly TRBD1 (5 bases). In germline, CDR1 is SGDLS, CDR2 YYNGEE. V dropped 5 bases and J dropped 0 bases, with 8 bases sitting between them. There are 13 residues in the CDR3. The CDR3 protein is CASSEGMNTEAFF. The CDR3 region has the DNA TGTGCCAGCAGTGAGGGGATGAACACTGAAGCTTTCTTT.

This clonotype was observed a handful of times. The genes are TRBV6-5 and TRBJ1-2; TRBD1 is a possible D gene (6 bases). The CDR3 has 14 residues. Trimming removed 7 bases from V and 8 bases from J, with 20 bases in between. CDR1 MNHEY and CDR2 SVGAGI come from the germline V gene. This chain's CDR3 is CASTQGLQGKGYTF. The CDR3 bases are TGTGCCAGCACCCAGGGACTACAGGGTAAAGGCTACACCTTC.

The V and J genes are TRBV10-3 and TRBJ2-7; 8 positions agree with TRBD1. This CDR3 has 13 residues. V lost 6 bases and J lost 6; bases outside the gene matches: 7. The V gene's germline CDR1 is ENHRY and CDR2 SYGVKD. The CDR3 protein is CAISQDRAGEQYF. CDR3 bases: TGTGCCATCAGCCAGGACAGGGCCGGCGAGCAGTACTTC.

The V and J genes are TRBV9 and TRBJ2-3; D not resolved. Germline CDR1 SGDLS, CDR2 YYNGEE. V lost 3 bases and J 4 bases, leaving 12 bases between the germline ends. There are 14 residues in the CDR3. The CDR3 nucleotides read TGTGCCAGCAGCGGCCTCGTGGCCTCAGATACGCAGTATTTT. Translating gives CASSGLVASDTQYF.

The chain employs TRBV27 and TRBJ1-1; the D is unclear. The V gene lost 11 bases and the J gene lost 7 bases, with 11 bases spanning the gap. Germline V CDR1 and CDR2: MNHEY, SMNVEV (reference sequence). This CDR3 is 10 amino acids long. For the CDR3, the DNA is TGTGCCTCAGAGGCAGGTGAAGCTTTCTTT. Translating gives CASEAGEAFF.

The V call is TRBV12-3 or TRBV12-4, the J call TRBJ2-3, with D possibly being TRBD2 (5 bases). Deletions cut 1 base from V and 14 bases from J, with 16 bases between. The CDR3 sequence is 13 residues long. Here the CDR3 DNA reads TGTGCCAGCAGTTTAGGGAGGTGGGCCCGAAGGTATTTT. Translating it yields CASSLGRWARRYF.

The rearrangement uses TRBV7-9 and TRBJ2-7; 9 nucleotides agree with TRBD1. The CDR3 length is 14 residues. Germline values: CDR1 SEHNR, CDR2 FQNEAQ (reference sequence). J lost 5 bases, V lost 4 bases, and 6 bases had no gene match. CDR3 sequence (DNA): TGTGCCAGCAGCTGGGACAGGGAGCTCCACGAGCAGTACTTC. Its translation is CASSWDRELHEQYF.